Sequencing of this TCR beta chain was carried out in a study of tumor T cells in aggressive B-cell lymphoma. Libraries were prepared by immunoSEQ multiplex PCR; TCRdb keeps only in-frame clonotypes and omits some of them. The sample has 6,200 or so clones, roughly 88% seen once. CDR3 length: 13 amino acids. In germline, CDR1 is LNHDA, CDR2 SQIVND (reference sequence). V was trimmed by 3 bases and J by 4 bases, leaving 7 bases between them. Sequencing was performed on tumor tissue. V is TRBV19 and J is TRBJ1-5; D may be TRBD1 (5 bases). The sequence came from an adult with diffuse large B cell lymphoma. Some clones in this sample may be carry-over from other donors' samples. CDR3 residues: CASSIGGNQPQHF. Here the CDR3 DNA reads TGTGCCAGTAGTATTGGGGGGAATCAGCCCCAGCATTTT.